A selection of T cell receptor beta chains follows, all from one sample in a study of beta chain features in type 1 diabetes. The table came from immunoSEQ multiplex PCR; TCRdb's copy has only in-frame clones and leaves some out. Of roughly 230,000 clones listed, 9.6% are singletons. Sequencing was performed on naive CD4+ T cells from blood. The receptors shown here come from a woman between 18 and 29 years old in good health. Each CDR3 is given with its conserved first and last residue. The D gene is left open where the match is weak. Rows may omit the clone size; those that give it use once, few, many or a size class.

j_gene | abundance | d_gene | v_gene | CDR3nt | CDR3aa
TRBJ2-7 | . | TRBD2 | TRBV5-4 | TGTGCCAGCAGTTTCACCAGCGGGAGGGCCTCCTACGAGCAGTACTTC | CASSFTSGRASYEQYF
TRBJ2-7 | . | TRBD2 | TRBV19 | TGTGCCAGTAGCGCGCTCGGGGGGACCTACGAGCAGTACTTC | CASSALGGTYEQYF
TRBJ1-2 | few | TRBD1 | TRBV30 | TGTGCCTGGACCATTTCCGGGTGGGACAGCTATGGCTACACCTTC | CAWTISGWDSYGYTF
TRBJ1-4 | few | TRBD1 | TRBV4-1 | TGCGCCAGCAGCCAAGACGGGGACAGGGGGGATGAAAAACTGTTTTTT | CASSQDGDRGDEKLFF
TRBJ1-3 | few | . | TRBV30 | TGTGCTCGAGGTGAAAACACAAACACCATATATTTT | CARGENTNTIYF
TRBJ1-1 | few | TRBD1 | TRBV5-1 | TGCGCCAGCAGCAGAGGACAGGCGACGAACACTGAAGCTTTCTTT | CASSRGQATNTEAFF
TRBJ1-1 | . | TRBD1 | TRBV9 | TGTGCCAGCAGCGTAGTAGGGGGCACGAACACTGAAGCTTTCTTT | CASSVVGGTNTEAFF
TRBJ1-2 | few | . | TRBV6-6 | TGTGCCAGCAGTTACCTGACAGGAGGTGGCTACACCTTC | CASSYLTGGGYTF
TRBJ1-1 | . | . | TRBV27 | TGTGCCAGCAGTTTCCTAGGGGACACTGAAGCTTTCTTT | CASSFLGDTEAFF
TRBJ2-7 | . | . | TRBV19 | TGTGCCAGTAGTGTCAGGGCCATCCACGAGCAGTACTTC | CASSVRAIHEQYF
TRBJ2-3 | . | . | TRBV5-4 | TGTGCCAGCAGCCCCCGGGACTTCGTCACAGATACGCAGTATTTT | CASSPRDFVTDTQYF
TRBJ1-2 | . | TRBD1 | TRBV30 | TGTGCCTGGAGTATTAGGACAGGTGCTTTAGTCTACACCTTC | CAWSIRTGALVYTF
TRBJ2-7 | . | TRBD1 | TRBV11-2 | TGTGCCAGCAGCGAATCGACAGGGGCAATCTACGAGCAGTACTTC | CASSESTGAIYEQYF
TRBJ2-3 | . | . | TRBV5-4 | TGTGCCAGCAGCAAACGGACAGCCCTCCTGGGAGATACGCAGTATTTT | CASSKRTALLGDTQYF
TRBJ2-1 | . | . | TRBV19 | TGTGCCAGTAGTATTCGACTAGAGATTTCCTACAATGAGCAGTTCTTC | CASSIRLEISYNEQFF
TRBJ2-1 | . | TRBD2 | TRBV5-1 | TGCGCCAGCAGCTTGGCTTTCGCGGGAGGTAGTAATGAGCAGTTCTTC | CASSLAFAGGSNEQFF
TRBJ2-5 | . | TRBD2 | TRBV7-3 | TGTGCCAGCAGCTTAAAGCGGGGGGGCCAGGAGACCCAGTACTTC | CASSLKRGGQETQYF
TRBJ1-5 | few | TRBD1 | TRBV6-5 | TGTGCCAGTAGCCGGGACAGGGGGAGCAATCAGCCCCAGCATTTT | CASSRDRGSNQPQHF
TRBJ1-1 | . | . | TRBV2 | TGTGCCAGCAGTGTCGAAACGTCCGGGAACACTGAAGCTTTCTTT | CASSVETSGNTEAFF
TRBJ2-7 | once | . | TRBV30 | TGTGCCTGGAGTGTTAGAGTTGCGGGGGCTGGCTCCTACGAGCAGTACTTC | CAWSVRVAGAGSYEQYF
TRBJ2-5 | few | TRBD1 | TRBV6-1 | TGTGCCAGCAGTCGCGGGACAGGGGAGACCCAGTACTTC | CASSRGTGETQYF
TRBJ2-1 | . | TRBD2 | TRBV19 | TGTGCCAGTAGTGCCGGGACTAGCGGTTACAATGAGCAGTTCTTC | CASSAGTSGYNEQFF
TRBJ1-4 | few | . | TRBV7-6 | TGTGCCAGCAGCTTAGCGGAGGGGCCGCATGAAAAACTGTTTTTT | CASSLAEGPHEKLFF
TRBJ1-2 | few | . | TRBV7-9 | TGTGCCAGCAGCCCGGTCTTCTATGGCTACACCTTC | CASSPVFYGYTF
TRBJ2-5 | few | TRBD2 | TRBV10-3 | TGTGCCATCAGTGAGTCCCCCGGGGGGGAGTCCCAGTACTTC | CAISESPGGESQYF
TRBJ2-2 | . | TRBD1 | TRBV15 | TGTGCCACCAGCAGAGATCGGTGGGGATGGGGACAGACGAACACCGGGGAGCTGTTTTTT | CATSRDRWGWGQTNTGELFF